The 5 T cell receptor beta chains given below trace back to one sample, sequenced in a study of CD8 T cells in Susac syndrome. RNA, at about 0.45 to 1 ug, was reverse transcribed with random hexamers. TCRdb itself ran the immunoSEQ multiplex PCR reads through MiXCR, one entry per CDR3 protein. The sample has fewer than 150,000 distinct CDR3 sequences; roughly 89% are singletons. What was sequenced was CD8+ T cells from PBMCs. The receptors were sampled from a human donor with multiple sclerosis.

This chain links TRBV7-7 with TRBJ2-1; weak D call: TRBD2 (5 bases). Trimming cost V 5 bases and J 0 bases, with 20 bases left between them. There are 18 residues in the CDR3. Per the germline V gene, CDR1 is SSHAT and CDR2 is FNYEAQ (reference sequence). The DNA for the CDR3 is TGTGCCAGCAGCCCTTCCCCAGCGGAGAGTAGCTCCTACAATGAGCAGTTCTTC. Protein sequence: CASSPSPAESSSYNEQFF.

This chain joins TRBV7-7 and TRBJ2-2; 7 bases are shared with TRBD1. Trimming took 2 bases from V and 6 from J; bases not matched to a gene: 9. The CDR3 is made up of 16 amino acids. Germline V gene data show CDR1 as SSHAT and CDR2 as FNYEAQ (reference sequence). CDR3 protein: CASSLSEGGSAGELFF. CDR3 DNA sequence: TGTGCCAGCAGCTTATCAGAAGGGGGCAGCGCCGGGGAGCTGTTTTTT.

The chain has TRBV5-6 and TRBJ1-1; unclear D gene. V was trimmed by 3 bases and J by 2 bases, leaving 8 bases between them. The CDR3 contains 13 residues. Germline lookup yields CDR1 SGHDT and CDR2 YYEEEE. The chain's CDR3 is CASSSTENTEAFF. The DNA for the CDR3 is TGTGCCAGCAGCTCAACAGAAAACACTGAAGCTTTCTTT.

The chain recombines TRBV2 with TRBJ2-4; no clear D. Trimming cost V 6 bases and J 4 bases, with 13 bases left between them. The CDR3 totals 14 residues. Germline V gives CDR1 SNHLY, CDR2 FYNNEI. The CDR3 protein is CASSGLFGKNIQYF. The CDR3 DNA is TGTGCCAGCAGCGGCCTCTTCGGAAAAAACATTCAGTACTTC.

V is TRBV5-4 and J is TRBJ2-3; 9 nucleotides agree with TRBD2. Germline-derived CDR1 and CDR2 are SGHNT and YYREEE (reference sequence). Germline trimming cut 1 base from V and 2 bases from J; bases unmatched to any gene: 5. The length of the CDR3 is 16 residues. The CDR3 here is CASSLYGLANTDTQYF. For the CDR3, the DNA is TGTGCCAGCAGCTTGTATGGACTAGCGAACACAGATACGCAGTATTTT.